The 30 T cell receptor beta chains presented below share a single source sample, sequenced in a study of T-cell memory formation after mild COVID-19. Each CDR3 protein gets one entry after TCRdb re-called the 5' RACE reads with MiXCR. This sample has 400,000 to 500,000 distinct CDR3 sequences, with about 19% found just once. The specimen sequenced was PBMCs or a T cell subset sorted from them (not recorded which). The receptors originated from an adult woman who had mild COVID-19 (a few samples of this study predate the infection). Cell type and time point are not known.

Only a few counts were recorded for this clonotype. CDR3 protein: CSARRGSSYEQYF. The DNA of the CDR3 is TGCAGTGCCCGACGGGGATCGTCCTACGAGCAGTACTTC. The chain combines TRBV20-1 with TRBJ2-7; D might be TRBD2 (5 bases). The germline V gene has CDR1 DFQATT and CDR2 SNEGSKA (reference sequence). CDR3 length: 13 amino acids. V lost 6 bases and J 1 base, leaving 13 bases between the germline ends.

This clonotype has just a few counts. The chain is built from TRBV5-1 and TRBJ2-3, with 8 bases lining up with TRBD1. Trimming removed 5 bases from V and 2 bases from J; junction bases left unmatched: 4. This CDR3 region has 14 residues. The germline CDR1 and CDR2 sequences are SGHRS and YFSETQ. CDR3 nucleotide sequence: TGCGCCAGCAGTGGGACAGGCCCCACAGATACGCAGTATTTT. Amino acids: CASSGTGPTDTQYF.

V gene TRBV27 combines with J gene TRBJ2-1; no reliable D call. Germline values: CDR1 MNHEY, CDR2 SMNVEV (reference sequence). V was cut by 0 bases and J by 9 bases, with 9 bases left in between. CDR3 size: 13 residues. The CDR3 bases are TGTGCCAGCAGTTTATCGGGTTTAGGTGAGCAGTTCTTC. As protein: CASSLSGLGEQFF.

This clonotype has a handful of counts. The V call is TRBV20-1, the J call TRBJ2-1; D is undetermined. Trimming shortened V by 0 bases and J by 5 bases, and 11 bases separated the two germline ends. CDR1 is DFQATT, CDR2 SNEGSKA, per germline (reference sequence). This CDR3 spans 14 amino acids. Written as DNA, the CDR3 is TGCAGTGCTAGAGAAGGGTGGGTTAACAATGAGCAGTTCTTC. It encodes CSAREGWVNNEQFF.

This rearrangement joins TRBV6-1 to TRBJ2-7; D perhaps matches TRBD1 (5 bases). The CDR3 is 14 amino acids. Germline V CDR1 and CDR2: MNHNS, SASEGT. Trimming took 3 bases from V and 2 from J, leaving 11 bases between them. CDR3 in amino acids: CASSESRGTYEQYF. The CDR3 region has the DNA TGTGCCAGCAGTGAGTCAAGGGGAACCTACGAGCAGTACTTC.

This clonotype has a count of ten or more. The genes are TRBV7-2 and TRBJ2-1; TRBD2 aligns across 11 bases. The V segment lost 4 bases and the J segment 6 bases; nucleotides outside the gene matches: 11. The CDR3 runs to 17 residues. Germline lookup yields CDR1 SGHTA and CDR2 FQGNSA. The CDR3 nucleotides are TGTGCCAGCAGCTCAGCGTCCCTTAGCGGGAGGGCCAATGAGCAGTTCTTC. This gives the protein CASSSASLSGRANEQFF.

This clonotype was recorded a few times. This chain joins TRBV5-1 and TRBJ2-3; TRBD2 agrees at 12 bases. With 1 base clipped from V and 1 base from J, the junction kept 7 bases outside the gene matches. Germline V CDR1 and CDR2: SGHRS, YFSETQ. The CDR3 spans 18 residues. This chain's CDR3 is CASSLPLAGGHGTDTQYF. In DNA form, the CDR3 reads TGCGCCAGCAGCTTGCCGCTAGCGGGGGGGCACGGCACAGATACGCAGTATTTT.

This clonotype was seen more than once but under ten times. CDR3 residues: CASSPLSGAQHF. The CDR3, as DNA: TGTGCCAGCTCACCACTTTCCGGAGCCCAGCATTTT. The chain has TRBV18 and TRBJ1-5; no definite D call. The CDR3 is 12 residues long. Trimming removed 1 base from V and 11 bases from J, with 9 bases in between. Germline-derived CDR1 and CDR2 are KGHSH and LQKENI. Drawing the rest from reference TRBV18 and TRBJ1-5, the complete variable domain is NAGVMQNPRHLVRRRGQEARLRCSPMKGHSHVYWYRQLPEEGLKFMVYLQKENIIDESGMPKERFSAEFPKEGPSILRIQQVVRGDSAAYFCASSPLSGAQHFGDGTRLSIL.

V and J are TRBV6-6 and TRBJ2-7, with D perhaps TRBD1 (6 bases). CDR1 and CDR2 (germline): MNHNY, SVGAGI (reference sequence). This CDR3 contains 14 residues. Trimming left V 7 bases short and J 5 bases short, with 18 bases between. CDR3 nucleotide sequence: TGTGCCAGCACCCTTAACAGGGACACCGACGAGCAGTACTTC. Translated, it gives CASTLNRDTDEQYF.

This clonotype was counted only a few times. This chain uses TRBV12-3 or TRBV12-4 with TRBJ2-3, with 8 positions matching TRBD2. There are 16 residues in the CDR3. Trimming cost V 1 base and J 0 bases; bases outside gene matches: 3. CDR3 bases: TGTGCCAGCAGTTTAGGGGGGACTAGGAGCACAGATACGCAGTATTTT. Protein product: CASSLGGTRSTDTQYF.

Concerning this clonotype itself: The conserved final phenylalanine or tryptophan is absent from the CDR3, which likely points to a read error. It is unclear where the CDR3 begins or ends on the DNA, so no DNA is shown, and the CDR3 is as TCRdb lists it. The gene calls are TRBV4-1 and TRBJ1-1; the D call TRBD1 from the table was never checked on the DNA. Germline CDR1 is MGHRA and CDR2 is YSYEKL. The CDR3 comprises 10 residues, both ends counted. This chain's CDR3 is CASSPILGVC.

This clonotype was counted a few times. The CDR3 here is CASSMGLNNSPLHF. CDR3 nucleotide sequence: TGTGCCAGCAGCATGGGCCTGAATAATTCACCCCTCCACTTT. This chain links TRBV11-2 with TRBJ1-6; D not certain. CDR3 length equals 14 residues. Trimming cost V 5 bases and J 5 bases, with 10 bases left between them. Germline values: CDR1 SGHAT, CDR2 FQNNGV.

This clonotype was picked up many times. The CDR3, as DNA: TGTGCCAGCAGCTTGCCAGGGGGCTCCTACAATGAGCAGTTCTTC. As protein: CASSLPGGSYNEQFF. The genes are TRBV5-6 and TRBJ2-1; TRBD1 matches at 7 bases. Losses at the gene ends were 1 base for V and 0 bases for J; bases not matched to a gene: 1. Looked up from germline, CDR1 is SGHDT and CDR2 is YYEEEE. The CDR3 spans 15 residues.

The CDR3 nucleotides read TGTGCCTGGAGTGTACCAAGGAGGGGTGCCTACAATGAGCAGTTCTTC. Translation gives CAWSVPRRGAYNEQFF. V usage is TRBV30 and J usage is TRBJ2-1; tentative D call: TRBD2 (6 bases). Germline V CDR1 and CDR2: GTSNPN, SVGIG (reference sequence). Trimming cost V 0 bases and J 2 bases, with 14 bases left between them. The CDR3 sequence is 16 residues long.

CDR3 loop: CASSPLPRGDSPLHF. The CDR3 DNA reads TGTGCCAGCTCACCACTCCCTCGAGGGGATTCACCCCTCCACTTT. The rearrangement uses TRBV18 and TRBJ1-6; D is possibly TRBD1 (5 bases). The CDR3 is 15 residues long. Germline lookup yields CDR1 KGHSH and CDR2 LQKENI. V was pared by 1 base and J by 8 bases, with 12 bases between.

V and J are TRBV7-2 and TRBJ2-3, with D possibly TRBD1 on 5 matching bases. Trimming shortened V by 4 bases and J by 4 bases, and 6 bases separated the two germline ends. The CDR3 runs to 12 residues. Germline V gives CDR1 SGHTA, CDR2 FQGNSA. The CDR3 loop reads CASSWGADTQYF. The CDR3 nucleotides read TGTGCCAGCAGCTGGGGCGCAGATACGCAGTATTTT.

This clonotype has just a few counts. The CDR3 coding sequence is TGTGCCACCAGTGAAACCAGCGGGAGCGTTGAAAACATTCAGTACTTC. This encodes CATSETSGSVENIQYF. The chain joins TRBV24-1 to TRBJ2-4; 8 bases match TRBD2. Germline assignment: CDR1 KGHDR and CDR2 SFDVKD. This CDR3 is built from 16 residues. V lost 4 bases and J lost 5; bases outside the gene matches: 9.

This clonotype was detected only a few times. The junction shows a germline mismatch at one end, possibly a read error. This chain links TRBV18 with TRBJ1-1; perhaps TRBD1 as D (6 bases). The CDR3 has 15 amino acids. The germline V gene encodes CDR1 KGHSH and CDR2 LQKENI. CDR3 DNA sequence: TGTGCCAGCTCACCTCGCTACCCAGGGGACACTGAAGTTTTCTTT. It yields the protein CASSPRYPGDTEVFF.

The chain links TRBV4-1 to TRBJ1-1; TRBD1 might be the D (6 bases). V was pared by 5 bases and J by 6 bases, with 10 bases between. CDR1 MGHRA and CDR2 YSYEKL come from the germline V gene. This CDR3 region has 12 residues. This CDR3 reads CASSRGAAEAFF. CDR3 nucleotide sequence: TGCGCCAGCAGCAGGGGGGCCGCTGAAGCTTTCTTT.

The chain combines TRBV12-3 or TRBV12-4 with TRBJ1-2; weak D call: TRBD1 (5 bases). This CDR3 region has 12 residues. V lost 3 bases and J 13 bases, leaving 15 bases between the germline ends. CDR3 in DNA: TGTGCCAGCAGTTTCGGGGCCGCCGAAGGCACCTTC. The encoded protein is CASSFGAAEGTF.

The chain has TRBV29-1 and TRBJ2-7; D tentatively reads TRBD1 or TRBD2 (5 bases each). Trimming left V 3 bases short and J 0 bases short, with 15 bases between. This CDR3 spans 15 amino acids. CDR1 SQVTM and CDR2 ANQGSEA come from the germline V gene. This CDR3 reads CSVETGLGASYEQYF. CDR3 in DNA: TGCAGCGTTGAGACGGGATTAGGGGCCTCCTACGAGCAGTACTTC.

This clonotype was counted many times. The rearrangement links TRBV24-1 to TRBJ2-2; TRBD2 agrees at 7 bases. CDR1 is KGHDR and CDR2 is SFDVKD in the germline V gene. The CDR3 contains 15 residues. V trimming: 9 bases; J trimming: 6 bases; junction bases outside the gene matches: 12. CDR3 bases: TGTGCCACCGGGCCCCCGGCGGGAGTTGCCGGGGAGCTGTTTTTT. Translating gives CATGPPAGVAGELFF.

This clonotype was picked up many times. A read error may produce the germline difference seen at one junction end. This chain joins TRBV5-1 and TRBJ2-7, with 10 bases aligning to TRBD2. The CDR3 is made up of 13 amino acids. Germline CDR1 is SGHRS and CDR2 is YFSETQ. CDR3 residues: CASSPTSGYEQYF. The CDR3 region has the DNA TGTGCCAGCTCACCGACTAGCGGGTACGAGCAGTACTTC.

This clonotype was seen more than once but under ten times. The chain combines TRBV7-9 with TRBJ1-5; maybe TRBD1 (6 bases). The CDR3 is made up of 16 amino acids. Germline CDR1 is SEHNR and CDR2 is FQNEAQ (reference sequence). V shed 6 bases and J shed 6 bases, with 21 bases lying between them. The CDR3 DNA reads TGTGCCAGCAGTCCTTGGGGGGGCCGTTGTACTCAGCCCCAGCATTTT. Translating it yields CASSPWGGRCTQPQHF.

This clonotype was seen a few times. The chain joins TRBV15 to TRBJ1-4; tentative D call: TRBD1 (6 bases). The CDR3 extends over 16 amino acids. The V and J ends lost 1 base and 2 bases respectively, with 11 bases between them. CDR1 is LNHNV and CDR2 is YYDKDF in the germline V gene (reference sequence). CDR3 region: CATSRVSGATNEKLFF. The CDR3 nucleotides are TGTGCCACCAGCAGAGTCTCAGGGGCGACTAATGAAAAACTGTTTTTT.

The rearrangement links TRBV12-3 or TRBV12-4 to TRBJ2-3; D call uncertain. The CDR3 length is 18 residues. Trimming stripped 6 bases from V and 0 bases from J, with 22 bases between. The CDR3 protein is CASSHTLWSRASTDTQYF. CDR3 DNA: TGTGCCAGCAGCCATACCTTGTGGAGCCGAGCTAGCACAGATACGCAGTATTTT.

This clonotype was observed a handful of times. The chain employs TRBV7-8 and TRBJ2-1; 7 bases are a match to TRBD2. This CDR3 spans 15 amino acids. Germline lookup yields CDR1 SGHVS and CDR2 FQNEAQ. With 6 bases clipped from V and 5 bases from J, the junction kept 10 bases outside the gene matches. CDR3 amino acids: CASRAWASGNNEQFF. The CDR3 DNA reads as TGTGCCAGCAGGGCCTGGGCTAGCGGTAACAATGAGCAGTTCTTC.

V is TRBV10-3 and J is TRBJ2-5, with D uncertain. The V end was cut by 2 bases, the J end by 2 bases, with 15 bases between. The germline CDR1 and CDR2 sequences are ENHRY and SYGVKD. CDR3 length: 16 amino acids. Here the CDR3 reads CAISEGLRSSQETQYF. In nucleotides, the CDR3 is TGTGCCATCAGTGAGGGATTGCGCTCCTCGCAAGAGACCCAGTACTTC.

This clonotype has more than one count but fewer than ten. The V and J genes are TRBV24-1 and TRBJ1-1; the match to TRBD1 covers 8 bases. V dropped 7 bases and J dropped 8; count of bases not matched to a gene: 8. The CDR3 has 13 residues. The germline gives CDR1 KGHDR, CDR2 SFDVKD. In DNA, the CDR3 is TGTGCCACCAGGGCTAGGACAGGGTTCGAAGCTTTCTTT. Translating gives CATRARTGFEAFF.

This rearrangement joins TRBV10-3 to TRBJ1-2; D unresolved. Trimming shortened V by 4 bases and J by 4 bases, and 13 bases separated the two germline ends. CDR3 length: 14 residues. Per germline, CDR1 ENHRY and CDR2 SYGVKD. The CDR3 sequence is CAISVGGGGYGYTF. The CDR3 DNA reads as TGTGCCATCAGTGTGGGAGGAGGTGGCTATGGCTACACCTTC.